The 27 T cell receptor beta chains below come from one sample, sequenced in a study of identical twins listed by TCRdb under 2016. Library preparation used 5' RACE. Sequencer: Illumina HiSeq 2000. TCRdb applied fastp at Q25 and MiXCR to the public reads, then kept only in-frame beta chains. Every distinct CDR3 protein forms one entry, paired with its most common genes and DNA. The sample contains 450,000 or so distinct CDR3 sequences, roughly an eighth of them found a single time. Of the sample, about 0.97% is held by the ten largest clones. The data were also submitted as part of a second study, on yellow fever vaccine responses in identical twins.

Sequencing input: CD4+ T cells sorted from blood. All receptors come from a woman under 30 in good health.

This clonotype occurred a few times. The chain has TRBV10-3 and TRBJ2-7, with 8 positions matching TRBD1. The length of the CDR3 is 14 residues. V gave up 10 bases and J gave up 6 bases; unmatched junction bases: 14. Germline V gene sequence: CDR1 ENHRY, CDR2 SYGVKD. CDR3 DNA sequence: TGTGCCACCCGCGGAGGGCAGGGGGCTGGCGAGCAGTACTTC. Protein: CATRGGQGAGEQYF.

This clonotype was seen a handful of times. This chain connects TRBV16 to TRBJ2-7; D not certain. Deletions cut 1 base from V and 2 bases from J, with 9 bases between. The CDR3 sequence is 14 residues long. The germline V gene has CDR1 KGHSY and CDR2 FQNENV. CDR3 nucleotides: TGTGCCAGCAGCCAATTGAACGGCCCCTACGAGCAGTACTTC. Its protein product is CASSQLNGPYEQYF. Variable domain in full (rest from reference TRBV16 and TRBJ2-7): GEEVAQTPKHLVRGEGQKAKLYCAPIKGHSYVFWYQQVLKNEFKFLISFQNENVFDETGMPKERFSAKCLPNSPCSLEIQATKLEDSAVYFCASSQLNGPYEQYFGPGTRLTVT.

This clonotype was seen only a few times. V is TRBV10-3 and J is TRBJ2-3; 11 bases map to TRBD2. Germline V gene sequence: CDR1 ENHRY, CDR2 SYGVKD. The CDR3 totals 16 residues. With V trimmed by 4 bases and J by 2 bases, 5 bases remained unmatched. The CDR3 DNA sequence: TGTGCCATCAGTGGACTAGCGGGACACATCACAGATACGCAGTATTTT. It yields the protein CAISGLAGHITDTQYF.

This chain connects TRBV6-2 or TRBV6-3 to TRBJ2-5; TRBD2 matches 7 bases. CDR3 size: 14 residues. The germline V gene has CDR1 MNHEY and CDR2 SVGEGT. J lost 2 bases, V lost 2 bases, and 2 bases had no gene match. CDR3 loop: CASSYAGVQETQYF. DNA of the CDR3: TGTGCCAGCAGTTACGCGGGGGTACAAGAGACCCAGTACTTC.

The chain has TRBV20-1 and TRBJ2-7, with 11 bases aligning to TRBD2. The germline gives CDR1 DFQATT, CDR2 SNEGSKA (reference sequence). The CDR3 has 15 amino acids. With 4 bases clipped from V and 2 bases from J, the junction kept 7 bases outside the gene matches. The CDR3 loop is CSATLAGGPTYEQYF. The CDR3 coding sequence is TGCAGTGCTACCCTAGCGGGAGGCCCCACCTACGAGCAGTACTTC.

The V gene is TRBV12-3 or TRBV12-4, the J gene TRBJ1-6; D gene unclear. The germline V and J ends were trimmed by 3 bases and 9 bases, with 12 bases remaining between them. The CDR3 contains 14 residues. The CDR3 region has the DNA TGTGCCAGCAGTTTTCGGGGAGGGATTTCACCCCTCCACTTT. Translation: CASSFRGGISPLHF.

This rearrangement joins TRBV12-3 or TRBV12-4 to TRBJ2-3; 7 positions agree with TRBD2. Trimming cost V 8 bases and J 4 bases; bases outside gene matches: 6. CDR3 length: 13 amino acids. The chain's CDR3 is CASGSSGSDTQYF. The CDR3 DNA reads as TGTGCCAGCGGATCTAGCGGATCAGATACGCAGTATTTT.

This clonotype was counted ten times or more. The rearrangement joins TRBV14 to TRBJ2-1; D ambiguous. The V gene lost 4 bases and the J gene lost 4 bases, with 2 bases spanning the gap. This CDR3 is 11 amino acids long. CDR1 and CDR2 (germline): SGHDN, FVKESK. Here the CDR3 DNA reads TGTGCCAGCAGCCGTTACAATGAGCAGTTCTTC. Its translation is CASSRYNEQFF.

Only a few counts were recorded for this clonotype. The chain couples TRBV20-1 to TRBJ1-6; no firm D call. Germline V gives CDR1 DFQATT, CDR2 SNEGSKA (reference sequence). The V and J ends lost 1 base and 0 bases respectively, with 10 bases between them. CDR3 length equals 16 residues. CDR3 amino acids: CSARVGQSSYNSPLHF. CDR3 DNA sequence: TGCAGTGCTAGAGTTGGGCAGAGCTCCTATAATTCACCCCTCCACTTT.

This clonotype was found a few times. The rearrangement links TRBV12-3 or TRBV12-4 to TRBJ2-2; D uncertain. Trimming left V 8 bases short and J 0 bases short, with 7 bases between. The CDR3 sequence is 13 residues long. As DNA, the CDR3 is TGTGCCAGCGGTTCAACGAACACCGGGGAGCTGTTTTTT. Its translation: CASGSTNTGELFF.

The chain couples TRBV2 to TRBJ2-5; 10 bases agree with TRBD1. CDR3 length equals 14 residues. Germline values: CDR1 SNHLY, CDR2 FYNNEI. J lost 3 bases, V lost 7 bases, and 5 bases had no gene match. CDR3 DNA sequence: TGTGCCAGCACCCGAGGGACAGGGGAAGAGACCCAGTACTTC. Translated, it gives CASTRGTGEETQYF.

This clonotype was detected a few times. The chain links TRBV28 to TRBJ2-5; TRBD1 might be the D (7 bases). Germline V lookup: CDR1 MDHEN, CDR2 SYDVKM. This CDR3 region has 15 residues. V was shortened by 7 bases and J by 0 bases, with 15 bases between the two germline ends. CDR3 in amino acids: CASTSAGQYQETQYF. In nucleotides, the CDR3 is TGTGCCAGCACCTCGGCGGGACAGTACCAAGAGACCCAGTACTTC. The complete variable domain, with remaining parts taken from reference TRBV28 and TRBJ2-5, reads DVKVTQSSRYLVKRTGEKVFLECVQDMDHENMFWYRQDPGLGLRLIYFSYDVKMKEKGDIPEGYSVSREKKERFSLILESASTNQTSMYLCASTSAGQYQETQYFGPGTRLLVL.

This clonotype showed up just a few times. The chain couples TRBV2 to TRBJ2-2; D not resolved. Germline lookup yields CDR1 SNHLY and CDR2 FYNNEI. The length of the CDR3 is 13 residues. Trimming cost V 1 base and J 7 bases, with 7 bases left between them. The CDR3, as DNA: TGTGCCAGCAGTGAAGAAGTAGGCGGGGAGCTGTTTTTT. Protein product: CASSEEVGGELFF. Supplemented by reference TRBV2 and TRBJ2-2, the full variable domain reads EPEVTQTPSHQVTQMGQEVILRCVPISNHLYFYWYRQILGQKVEFLVSFYNNEISEKSEIFDDQFSVERPDGSNFTLKIRSTKLEDSAMYFCASSEEVGGELFFGEGSRLTVL.

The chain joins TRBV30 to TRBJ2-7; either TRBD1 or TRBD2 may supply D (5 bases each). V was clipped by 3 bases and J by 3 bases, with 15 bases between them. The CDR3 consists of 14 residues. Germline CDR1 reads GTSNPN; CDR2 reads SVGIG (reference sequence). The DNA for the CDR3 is TGTGCCTGGAGATCCCACGGGGCCTACTACGAGCAGTACTTC. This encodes CAWRSHGAYYEQYF.

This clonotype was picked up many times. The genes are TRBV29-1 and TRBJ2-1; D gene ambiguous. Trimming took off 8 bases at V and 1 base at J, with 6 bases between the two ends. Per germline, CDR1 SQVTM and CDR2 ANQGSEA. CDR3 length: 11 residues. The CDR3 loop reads CSLLSYNEQFF. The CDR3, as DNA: TGCAGCCTATTATCCTACAATGAGCAGTTCTTC.

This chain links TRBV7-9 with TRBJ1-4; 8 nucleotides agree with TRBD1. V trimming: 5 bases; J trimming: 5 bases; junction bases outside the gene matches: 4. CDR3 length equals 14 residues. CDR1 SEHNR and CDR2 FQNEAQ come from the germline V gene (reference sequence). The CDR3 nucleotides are TGTGCCAGCAGCGCCCGGGACAGGAATGAAAAACTGTTTTTT. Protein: CASSARDRNEKLFF.

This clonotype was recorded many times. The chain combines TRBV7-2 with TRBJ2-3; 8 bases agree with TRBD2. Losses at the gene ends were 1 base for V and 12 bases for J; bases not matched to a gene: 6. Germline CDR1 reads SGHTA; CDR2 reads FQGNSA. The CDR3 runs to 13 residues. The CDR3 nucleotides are TGTGCCAGCAGCTTAGGGTACGGGAGGGATCAGTATTTT. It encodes CASSLGYGRDQYF.

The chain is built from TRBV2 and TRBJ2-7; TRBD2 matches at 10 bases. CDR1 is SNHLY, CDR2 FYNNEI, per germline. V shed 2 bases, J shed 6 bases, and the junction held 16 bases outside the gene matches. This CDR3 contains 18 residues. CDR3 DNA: TGTGCCAGCAGTGAAAGGAGGTCTAGCGGGAGCCTTCGGGTCGAGCAGTACTTC. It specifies CASSERRSSGSLRVEQYF.

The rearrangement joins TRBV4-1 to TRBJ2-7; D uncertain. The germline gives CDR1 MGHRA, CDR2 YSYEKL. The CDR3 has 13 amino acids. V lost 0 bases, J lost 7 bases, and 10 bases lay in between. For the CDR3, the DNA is TGCGCCAGCAGCCAAGACCCCACCTGGGAGCAGTACTTC. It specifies CASSQDPTWEQYF.

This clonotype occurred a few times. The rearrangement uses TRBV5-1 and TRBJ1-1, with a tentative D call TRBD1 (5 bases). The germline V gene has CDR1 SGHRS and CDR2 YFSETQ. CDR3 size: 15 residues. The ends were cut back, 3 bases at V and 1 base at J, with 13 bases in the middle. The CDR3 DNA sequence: TGCGCCAGCAGCTCGGACCCCGGACAGAACACTGAAGCTTTCTTT. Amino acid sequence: CASSSDPGQNTEAFF.

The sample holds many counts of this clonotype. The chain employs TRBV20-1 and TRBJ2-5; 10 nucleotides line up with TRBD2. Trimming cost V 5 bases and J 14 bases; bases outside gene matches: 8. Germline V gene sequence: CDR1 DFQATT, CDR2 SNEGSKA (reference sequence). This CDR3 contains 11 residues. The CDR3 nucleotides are TGCAGTGCTGGCCCCGGGACTAGCGATTACTTC. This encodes CSAGPGTSDYF.

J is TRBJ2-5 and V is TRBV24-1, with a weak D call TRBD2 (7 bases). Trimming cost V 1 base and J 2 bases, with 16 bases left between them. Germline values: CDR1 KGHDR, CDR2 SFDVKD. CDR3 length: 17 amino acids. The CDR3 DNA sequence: TGTGCCACCAGTGATTTATCCGTGGGGGGGCTTCAAGAGACCCAGTACTTC. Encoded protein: CATSDLSVGGLQETQYF.

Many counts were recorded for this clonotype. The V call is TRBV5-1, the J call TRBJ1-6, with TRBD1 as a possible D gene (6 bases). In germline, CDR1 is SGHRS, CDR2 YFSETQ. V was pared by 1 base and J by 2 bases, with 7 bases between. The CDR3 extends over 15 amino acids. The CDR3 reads CASSLWTAYNSPLHF. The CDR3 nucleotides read TGCGCCAGCAGCTTGTGGACAGCCTATAATTCACCCCTCCACTTT.

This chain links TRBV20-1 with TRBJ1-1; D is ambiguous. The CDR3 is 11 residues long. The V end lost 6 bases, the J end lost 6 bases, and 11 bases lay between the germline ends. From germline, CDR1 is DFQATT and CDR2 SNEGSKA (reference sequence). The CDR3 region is CSAPIEAEAFF. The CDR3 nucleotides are TGCAGTGCCCCCATCGAGGCTGAAGCTTTCTTT.

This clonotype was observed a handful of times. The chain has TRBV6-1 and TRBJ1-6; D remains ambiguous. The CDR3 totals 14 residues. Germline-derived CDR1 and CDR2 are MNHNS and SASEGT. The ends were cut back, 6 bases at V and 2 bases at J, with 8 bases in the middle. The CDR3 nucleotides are TGTGCCAGCAGAAAATCGGCCTATAATTCACCCCTCCACTTT. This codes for CASRKSAYNSPLHF.

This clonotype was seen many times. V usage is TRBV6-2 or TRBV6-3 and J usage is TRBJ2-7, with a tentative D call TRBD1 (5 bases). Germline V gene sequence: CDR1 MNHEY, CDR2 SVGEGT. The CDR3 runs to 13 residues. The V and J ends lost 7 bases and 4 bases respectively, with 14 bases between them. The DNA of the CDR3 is TGTGCCAGCAAGACCTGGCAGGGTTACGAGCAGTACTTC. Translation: CASKTWQGYEQYF.

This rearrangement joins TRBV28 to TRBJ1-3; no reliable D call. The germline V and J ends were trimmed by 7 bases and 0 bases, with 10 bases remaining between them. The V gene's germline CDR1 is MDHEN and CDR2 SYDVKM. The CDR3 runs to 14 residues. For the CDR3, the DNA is TGTGCCAGCACCGAATCGCGCTCTGGAAACACCATATATTTT. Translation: CASTESRSGNTIYF.